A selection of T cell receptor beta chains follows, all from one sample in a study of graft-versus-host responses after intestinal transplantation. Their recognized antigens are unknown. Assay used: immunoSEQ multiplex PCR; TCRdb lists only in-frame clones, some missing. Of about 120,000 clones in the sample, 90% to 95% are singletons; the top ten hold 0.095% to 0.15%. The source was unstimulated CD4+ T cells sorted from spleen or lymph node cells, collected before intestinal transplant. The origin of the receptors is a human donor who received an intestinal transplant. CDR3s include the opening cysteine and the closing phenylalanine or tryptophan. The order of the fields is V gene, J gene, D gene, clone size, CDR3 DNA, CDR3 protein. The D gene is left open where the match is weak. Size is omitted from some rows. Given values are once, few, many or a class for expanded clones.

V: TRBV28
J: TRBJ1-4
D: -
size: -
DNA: TGTGCCAGCAGTAGGTGGGCAACTAATGAAAAACTGTTTTTT
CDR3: CASSRWATNEKLFF

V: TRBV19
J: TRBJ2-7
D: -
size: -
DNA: TGTGCCAGTAGTCAAATAGCGGCAACTCGATCCAACGAGCAGTACTTC
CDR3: CASSQIAATRSNEQYF

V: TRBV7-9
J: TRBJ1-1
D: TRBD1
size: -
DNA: TGTGCCAGCAGCTTAACGCGGGACAGGGACACTGAAGCTTTCTTT
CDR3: CASSLTRDRDTEAFF

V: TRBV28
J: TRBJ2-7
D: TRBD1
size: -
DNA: TGTGCCAGCAAAAGACAGGGGGCATACGAGCAGTACTTC
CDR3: CASKRQGAYEQYF

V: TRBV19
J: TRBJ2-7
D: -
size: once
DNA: TGTGCCAGTAGCCTCCTTTCCACGGCTTCCTACGAGCAGTACTTC
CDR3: CASSLLSTASYEQYF

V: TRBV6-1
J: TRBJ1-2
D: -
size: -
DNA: TGTGCCAGCAGTGAAGTCTCACTCTATGGCTACACCTTC
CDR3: CASSEVSLYGYTF

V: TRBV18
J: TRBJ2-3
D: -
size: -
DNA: TGTGCCAGCTCACCCTTACCTACTAGCACCACTAGCACAGATACGCAGTATTTT
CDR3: CASSPLPTSTTSTDTQYF

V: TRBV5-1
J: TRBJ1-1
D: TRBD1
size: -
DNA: TGCGCCAGCAGCTTAACGTGGGGACAGTTGAACACTGAAGCTTTCTTT
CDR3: CASSLTWGQLNTEAFF

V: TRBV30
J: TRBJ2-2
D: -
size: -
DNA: TGTGCCTGGAGTAAACAGGGAAACACCGGGGAGCTGTTTTTT
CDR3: CAWSKQGNTGELFF

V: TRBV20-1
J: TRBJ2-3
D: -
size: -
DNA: TGCAGTGCTAGAAAGGCAGATACGCAGTATTTT
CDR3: CSARKADTQYF

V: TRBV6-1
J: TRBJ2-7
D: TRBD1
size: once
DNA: TGTGCCAGCCGAGGACAGGTTAGCTCCTACGAGCAGTACTTC
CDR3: CASRGQVSSYEQYF

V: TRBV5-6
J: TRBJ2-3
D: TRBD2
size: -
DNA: TGTGCCAGCAGCTTGGGCCTAGCGGGAACAGATACGCAGTATTTT
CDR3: CASSLGLAGTDTQYF

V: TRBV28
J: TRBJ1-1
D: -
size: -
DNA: TGTGCCAGCAGTTGGGGGGTGAACACTGAAGCTTTCTTT
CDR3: CASSWGVNTEAFF

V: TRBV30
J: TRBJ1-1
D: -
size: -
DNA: TGTGCCTCGATCAGAAGGTCGAAAAACACTGAAGCTTTCTTT
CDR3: CASIRRSKNTEAFF

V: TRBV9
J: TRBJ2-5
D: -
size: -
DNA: TGTGCCAGCAGCTACGGACTGCAAGAGACCCAGTACTTC
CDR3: CASSYGLQETQYF

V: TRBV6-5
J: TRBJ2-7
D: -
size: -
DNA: TGTGCCAGCAGCCAGTCCCTAAACTCCTACGAGCAGTACTTC
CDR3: CASSQSLNSYEQYF

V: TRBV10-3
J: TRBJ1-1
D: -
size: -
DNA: TGTGCCATCAGTGAACAGGGACCCACTGAAGCTTTCTTT
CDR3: CAISEQGPTEAFF

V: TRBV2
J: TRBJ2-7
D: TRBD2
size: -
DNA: TGTGCCAGCAGTGAAGGGGGGAGGGGCCTAAGCTACGAGCAGTACTTC
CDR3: CASSEGGRGLSYEQYF

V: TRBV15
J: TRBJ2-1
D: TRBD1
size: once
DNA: TGTGCCACCAGCACCCGACAGGGCCGGACCTACAATGAGCAGTTCTTC
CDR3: CATSTRQGRTYNEQFF

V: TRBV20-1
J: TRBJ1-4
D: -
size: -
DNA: TGCAGTGCTAGAGAAAATGAAAAACTGTTTTTT
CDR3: CSARENEKLFF

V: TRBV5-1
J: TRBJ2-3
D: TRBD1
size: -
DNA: TGCGCCAGCAGCCTAGGACAGGGACCAGATACGCAGTATTTT
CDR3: CASSLGQGPDTQYF

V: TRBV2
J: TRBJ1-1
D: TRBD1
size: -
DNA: TGTGCCAGCAGTAGACAGGGGAACACTGAAGCTTTCTTT
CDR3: CASSRQGNTEAFF

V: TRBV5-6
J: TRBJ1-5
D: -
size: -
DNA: TGTGCCAGCAGCTTGACTAGCAATCAGCCCCAGCATTTT
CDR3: CASSLTSNQPQHF

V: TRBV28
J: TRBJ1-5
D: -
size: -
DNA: TGTGCCAGCAAATCGGGAGGAGTACAGCCCCAGCATTTT
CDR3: CASKSGGVQPQHF

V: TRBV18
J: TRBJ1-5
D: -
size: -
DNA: TGTGCCAGCTCACCCGTATCAGGGCGGAGCAATCAGCCCCAGCATTTT
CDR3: CASSPVSGRSNQPQHF

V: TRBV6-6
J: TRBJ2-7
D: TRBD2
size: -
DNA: TGTGCCACTCTCTCGTCCCTAGCGGGAGCGTACGAGCAGTACTTC
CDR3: CATLSSLAGAYEQYF

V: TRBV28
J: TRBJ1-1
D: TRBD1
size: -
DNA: TGTGCCAGCAGTTCACCCATCGGACAGGCCCGAGCTTTCTTT
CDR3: CASSSPIGQARAFF

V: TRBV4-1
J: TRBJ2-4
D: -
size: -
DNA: TGCGCCAGCAGCCAAGACAGGGGAAAAAACATTCAGTACTTC
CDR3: CASSQDRGKNIQYF

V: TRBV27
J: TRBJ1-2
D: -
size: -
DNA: TGTGCCAGCAGGCAGGGAGGTTATGGCTACACCTTC
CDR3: CASRQGGYGYTF

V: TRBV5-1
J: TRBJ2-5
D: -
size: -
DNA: TGCGCCAGCAGCCCGAGCAGGGTGGAGGAGACCCAGTACTTC
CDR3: CASSPSRVEETQYF

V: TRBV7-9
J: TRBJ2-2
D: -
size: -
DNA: TGTGCCAGCAGCTACCGACAGCATTCCACCGGGGAGCTGTTTTTT
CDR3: CASSYRQHSTGELFF

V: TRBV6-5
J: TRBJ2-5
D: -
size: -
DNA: TGTGCCAGCAGTTACTCTTGGGGCGAGACCCAGTACTTC
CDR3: CASSYSWGETQYF

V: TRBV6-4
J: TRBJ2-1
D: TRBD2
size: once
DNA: TGTGCCAGCAGTCCCGGGGGGACCCTTACCGTCAATGAGCAGTTCTTC
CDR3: CASSPGGTLTVNEQFF